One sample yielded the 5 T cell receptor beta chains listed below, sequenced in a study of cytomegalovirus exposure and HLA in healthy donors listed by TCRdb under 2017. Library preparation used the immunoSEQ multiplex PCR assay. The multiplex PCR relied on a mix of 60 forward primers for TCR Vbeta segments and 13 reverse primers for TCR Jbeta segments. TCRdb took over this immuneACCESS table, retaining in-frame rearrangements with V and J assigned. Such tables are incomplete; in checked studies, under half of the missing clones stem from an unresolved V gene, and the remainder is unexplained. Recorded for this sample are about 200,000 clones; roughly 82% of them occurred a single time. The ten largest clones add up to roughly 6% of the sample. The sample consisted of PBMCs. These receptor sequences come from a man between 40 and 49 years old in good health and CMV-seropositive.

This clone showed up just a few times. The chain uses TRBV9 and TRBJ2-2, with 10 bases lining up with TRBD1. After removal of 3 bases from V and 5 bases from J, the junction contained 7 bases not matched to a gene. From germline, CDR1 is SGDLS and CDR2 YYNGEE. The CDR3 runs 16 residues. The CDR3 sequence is CASSATGTGETGELFF. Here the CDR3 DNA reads TGTGCCAGCAGCGCAACCGGGACAGGGGAAACCGGGGAGCTGTTTTTT.

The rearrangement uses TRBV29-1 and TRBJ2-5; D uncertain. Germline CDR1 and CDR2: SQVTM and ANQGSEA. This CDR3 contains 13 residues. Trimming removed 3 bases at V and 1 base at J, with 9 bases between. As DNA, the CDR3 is TGCAGCGTTGAGGAACAGCCCCAAGAGACCCAGTACTTC. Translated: CSVEEQPQETQYF. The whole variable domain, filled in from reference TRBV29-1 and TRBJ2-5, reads SAVISQKPSRDICQRGTSLTIQCQVDSQVTMMFWYRQQPGQSLTLIATANQGSEATYESGFVIDKFPISRPNLTFSTLTVSNMSPEDSSIYLCSVEEQPQETQYFGPGTRLLVL.

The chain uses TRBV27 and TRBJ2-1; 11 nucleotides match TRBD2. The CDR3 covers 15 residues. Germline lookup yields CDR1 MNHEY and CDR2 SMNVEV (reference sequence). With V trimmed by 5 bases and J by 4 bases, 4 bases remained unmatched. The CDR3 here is CASSPGTSGYNEQFF. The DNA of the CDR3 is TGTGCCAGCAGTCCCGGGACTAGCGGATACAATGAGCAGTTCTTC.

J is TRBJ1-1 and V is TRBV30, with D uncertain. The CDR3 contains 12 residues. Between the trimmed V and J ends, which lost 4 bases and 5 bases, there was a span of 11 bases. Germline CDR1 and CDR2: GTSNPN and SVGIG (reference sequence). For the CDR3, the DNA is TGTGCCTGGATGGCGGGGTTTACTGAAGCTTTCTTT. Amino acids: CAWMAGFTEAFF.

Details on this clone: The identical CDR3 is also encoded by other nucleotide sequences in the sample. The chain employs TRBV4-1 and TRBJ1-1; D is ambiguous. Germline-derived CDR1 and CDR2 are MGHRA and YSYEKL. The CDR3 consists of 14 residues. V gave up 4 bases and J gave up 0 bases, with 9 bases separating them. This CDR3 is CASSRGLLNTEAFF. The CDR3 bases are TGCGCCAGCAGCCGCGGACTGTTGAACACTGAAGCTTTCTTT.